What follows describes a single T cell receptor beta chain. The CDR3 is made up of 15 amino acids. With 4 bases removed from V and 0 bases from J, the gap between germline ends came to 12 bases. Per the germline V gene, CDR1 is SGHAT and CDR2 is FQNNGV. These data come from a study of cytomegalovirus exposure and HLA in healthy donors. PCR primers comprised 60 Vbeta and 13 Jbeta primers. Sequencing used immunoSEQ multiplex PCR; TCRdb keeps in-frame clones, though not all of them. The sample gives some 130,000 clones, over 60% of which show up once; 1.8% is in the top ten. The TCR was taken from a female donor in good health and CMV-seropositive. The genes are TRBV11-2 and TRBJ1-1; D remains ambiguous. The sequenced material came from PBMCs. This CDR3 is CASSSRGGMNTEAFF. CDR3 DNA: TGTGCCAGCAGCTCCCGCGGAGGGATGAACACTGAAGCTTTCTTT.